This TCR beta chain was obtained from a study of identical twins. Findings and limits, study-wide: Not following the same donors, the study drew its conclusions from cross-sectional statistical analysis.

The CDR3 is made up of 13 amino acids. Germline V lookup: CDR1 ENHRY, CDR2 SYGVKD. Each cDNA held unique molecular identifiers, and template switching gave it a universal primer site. TCRdb analysed the 5' RACE reads with MiXCR anew, one entry per CDR3 protein. Among about 1.7 million distinct CDR3 sequences, more than 30% were seen once, and the ten largest hold under 0.35%. Of note for this clonotype: Its cognate antigen is unknown.

The clonotype comes from a newborn girl in good health. The sample consisted of cord blood. This chain uses TRBV10-3 with TRBJ2-1; D gene uncertain. The closer fit of TRBJ2-7 to the DNA end suggests the J call may be wrong. CDR3: CAITGSSYNEQYF. In nucleotides, the CDR3 is TGTGCCATCACGGGCAGCTCCTACAATGAGCAGTACTTC.